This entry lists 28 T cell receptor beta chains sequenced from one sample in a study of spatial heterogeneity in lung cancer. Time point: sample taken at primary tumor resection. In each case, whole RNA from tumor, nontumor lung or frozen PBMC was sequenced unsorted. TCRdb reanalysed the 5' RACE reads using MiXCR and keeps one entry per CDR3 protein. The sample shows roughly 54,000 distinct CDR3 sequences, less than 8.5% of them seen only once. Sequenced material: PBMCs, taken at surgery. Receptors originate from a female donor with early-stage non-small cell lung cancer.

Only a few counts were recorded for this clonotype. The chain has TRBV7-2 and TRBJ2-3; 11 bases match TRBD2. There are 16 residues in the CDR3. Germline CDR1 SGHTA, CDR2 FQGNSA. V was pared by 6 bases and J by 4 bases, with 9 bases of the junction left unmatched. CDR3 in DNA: TGTGCCAGCAGAACTTCCGGGACTAGCGGCTCAGATACGCAGTATTTT. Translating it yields CASRTSGTSGSDTQYF.

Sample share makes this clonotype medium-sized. This CDR3 is CASSLGTGPYNEQFF. The DNA of the CDR3 is TGTGCCAGCAGCTTGGGGACAGGGCCCTACAATGAGCAGTTCTTC. This chain uses TRBV7-2 with TRBJ2-1; 9 nucleotides line up with TRBD1. Germline-derived CDR1 and CDR2 are SGHTA and FQGNSA. The trim removed 3 bases at V and 2 bases at J, leaving 2 bases unmatched. The CDR3 has 15 residues.

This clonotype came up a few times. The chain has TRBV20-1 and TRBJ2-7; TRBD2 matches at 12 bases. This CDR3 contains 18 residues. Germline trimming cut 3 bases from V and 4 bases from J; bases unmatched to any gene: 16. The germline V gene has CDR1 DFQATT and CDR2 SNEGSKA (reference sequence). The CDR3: CSASSPRASGGVVYEQYF. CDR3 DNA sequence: TGCAGTGCTAGTTCCCCCCGGGCTAGCGGGGGGGTTGTATACGAGCAGTACTTC.

CDR3 protein: CASSQPGLLRNEQFF. The CDR3 nucleotides are TGTGCCAGCAGCCAGCCGGGATTATTGCGCAATGAGCAGTTCTTC. The chain is built from TRBV12-3 or TRBV12-4 and TRBJ2-1, with a tentative D call TRBD2 (5 bases). The CDR3 has 15 residues. The ends were cut back, 6 bases at V and 6 bases at J, with 18 bases in the middle.

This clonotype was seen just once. CDR3 sequence reads: CSVGGLAFSTDTQYF. DNA of the CDR3: TGCAGCGTTGGTGGGCTAGCCTTTTCCACAGATACGCAGTATTTT. V is TRBV29-1 and J is TRBJ2-3; D is perhaps TRBD2 (5 bases). Trimming pared 4 bases from V and 2 bases from J, leaving 16 bases between. CDR1 SQVTM and CDR2 ANQGSEA come from the germline V gene. This CDR3 has 15 residues.

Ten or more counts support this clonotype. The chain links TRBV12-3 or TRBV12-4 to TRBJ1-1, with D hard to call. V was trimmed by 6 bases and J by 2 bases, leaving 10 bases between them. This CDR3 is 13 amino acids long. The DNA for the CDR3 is TGTGCCAGCAGGACAATGATTAACACTGAAGCTTTCTTT. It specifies CASRTMINTEAFF.

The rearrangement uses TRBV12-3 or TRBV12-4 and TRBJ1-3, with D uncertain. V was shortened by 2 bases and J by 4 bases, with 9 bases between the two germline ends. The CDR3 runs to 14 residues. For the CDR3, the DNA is TGTGCCAGCAGTTTAAGCTTGGCAGGAAACACCATATATTTT. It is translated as CASSLSLAGNTIYF.

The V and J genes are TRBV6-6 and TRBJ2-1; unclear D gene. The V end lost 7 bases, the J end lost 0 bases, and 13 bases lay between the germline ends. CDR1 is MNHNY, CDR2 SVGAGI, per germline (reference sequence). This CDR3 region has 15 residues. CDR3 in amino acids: CASKKQTSSYNEQFF. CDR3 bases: TGTGCCAGCAAAAAACAGACGAGCTCCTACAATGAGCAGTTCTTC.

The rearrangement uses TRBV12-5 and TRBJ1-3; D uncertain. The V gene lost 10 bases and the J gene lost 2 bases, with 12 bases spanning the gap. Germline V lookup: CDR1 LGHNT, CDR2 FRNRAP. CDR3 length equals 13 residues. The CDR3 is CAISPAAGNTIYF. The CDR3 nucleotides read TGTGCTATTTCTCCAGCCGCTGGAAACACCATATATTTT.

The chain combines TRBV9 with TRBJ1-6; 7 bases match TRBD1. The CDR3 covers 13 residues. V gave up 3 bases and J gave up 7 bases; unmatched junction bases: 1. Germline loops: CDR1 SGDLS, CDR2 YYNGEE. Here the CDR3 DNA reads TGTGCCAGCAGCGGACAGGGAAATTCACCCCTCCACTTT. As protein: CASSGQGNSPLHF. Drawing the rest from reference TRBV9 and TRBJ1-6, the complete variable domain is DSGVTQTPKHLITATGQRVTLRCSPRSGDLSVYWYQQSLDQGLQFLIQYYNGEERAKGNILERFSAQQFPDLHSELNLSSLELGDSALYFCASSGQGNSPLHFGNGTRLTVT.

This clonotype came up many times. The CDR3 protein is CASSFSRSTDTQYF. The CDR3 DNA sequence: TGTGCCAGCAGCTTTAGCAGGAGCACAGATACGCAGTATTTT. V and J are TRBV7-2 and TRBJ2-3; no definite D call. Germline V lookup: CDR1 SGHTA, CDR2 FQGNSA. V was shortened by 3 bases and J by 0 bases, with 7 bases between the two germline ends. The CDR3 loop spans 14 amino acids.

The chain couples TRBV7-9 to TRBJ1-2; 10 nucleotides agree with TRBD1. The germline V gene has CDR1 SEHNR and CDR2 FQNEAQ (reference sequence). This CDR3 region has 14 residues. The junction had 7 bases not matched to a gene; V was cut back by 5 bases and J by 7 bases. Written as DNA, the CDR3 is TGTGCCAGCAGCGAGGAGACAGGGGGCGGTGGCTACACCTTC. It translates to CASSEETGGGGYTF.

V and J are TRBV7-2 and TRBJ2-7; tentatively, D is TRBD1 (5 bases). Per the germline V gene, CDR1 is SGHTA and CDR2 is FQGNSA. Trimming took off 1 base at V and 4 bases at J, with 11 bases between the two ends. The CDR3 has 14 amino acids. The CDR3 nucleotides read TGTGCCAGCAGCTTAGAAACAGGAGAATACGAGCAGTACTTC. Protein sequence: CASSLETGEYEQYF.

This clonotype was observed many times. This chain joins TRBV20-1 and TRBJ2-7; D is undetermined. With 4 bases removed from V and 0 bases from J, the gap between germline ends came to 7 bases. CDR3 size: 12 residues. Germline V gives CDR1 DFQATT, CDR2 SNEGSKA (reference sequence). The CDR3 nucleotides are TGCAGTGCTACGTACAGCTCCTACGAGCAGTACTTC. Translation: CSATYSSYEQYF.

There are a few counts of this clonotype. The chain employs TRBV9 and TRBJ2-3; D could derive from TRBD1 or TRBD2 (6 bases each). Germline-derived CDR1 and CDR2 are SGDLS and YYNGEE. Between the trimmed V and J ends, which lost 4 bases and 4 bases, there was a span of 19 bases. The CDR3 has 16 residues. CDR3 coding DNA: TGTGCCAGCAGCAGGGGTCGGGGGCTTGGCTCAGATACGCAGTATTTT. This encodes CASSRGRGLGSDTQYF.

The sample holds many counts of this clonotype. Written as DNA, the CDR3 is TGTGCCAGCAGCTTGAACACTGAAGCTTTCTTT. Amino acid sequence: CASSLNTEAFF. The V and J genes are TRBV7-2 and TRBJ1-1; D is unclear. This CDR3 contains 11 residues. From germline, CDR1 is SGHTA and CDR2 FQGNSA. Trimming shortened V by 3 bases and J by 1 base, and 0 bases separated the two germline ends. The full variable domain, in which reference TRBV7-2 and TRBJ1-1 provide the parts outside the CDR3, is GAGVSQSPSNKVTEKGKDVELRCDPISGHTALYWYRQSLGQGLEFLIYFQGNSAPDKSGLPSDRFSAERTGGSVSTLTIQRTQQEDSAVYLCASSLNTEAFFGQGTRLTVV.

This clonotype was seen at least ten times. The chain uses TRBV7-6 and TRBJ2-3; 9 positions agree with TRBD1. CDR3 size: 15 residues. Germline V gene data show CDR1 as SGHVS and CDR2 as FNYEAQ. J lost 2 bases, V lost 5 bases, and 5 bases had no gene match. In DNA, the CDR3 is TGTGCCAGCAGCCTACAGGGGGCCTCCACAGATACGCAGTATTTT. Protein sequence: CASSLQGASTDTQYF.

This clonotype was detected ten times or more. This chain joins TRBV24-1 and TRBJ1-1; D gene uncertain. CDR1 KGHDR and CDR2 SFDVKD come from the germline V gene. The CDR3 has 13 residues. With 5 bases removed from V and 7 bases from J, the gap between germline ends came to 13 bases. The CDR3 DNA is TGTGCCACCAGTGCCCACGGTAGCGGTGAAGCTTTCTTT. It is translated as CATSAHGSGEAFF.

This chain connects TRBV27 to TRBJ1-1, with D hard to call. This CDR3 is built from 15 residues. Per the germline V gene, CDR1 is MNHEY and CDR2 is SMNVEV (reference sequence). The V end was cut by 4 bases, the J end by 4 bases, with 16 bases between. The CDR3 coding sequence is TGTGCCAGCAGTTCAAGGACTCCCGTAGGCACTGAAGCTTTCTTT. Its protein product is CASSSRTPVGTEAFF.

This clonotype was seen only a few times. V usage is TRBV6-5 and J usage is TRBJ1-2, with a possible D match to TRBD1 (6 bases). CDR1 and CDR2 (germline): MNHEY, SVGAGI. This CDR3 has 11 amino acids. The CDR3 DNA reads TGTGCGGTCCATACAGGGTTGGGCTACACCTTC. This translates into CAVHTGLGYTF.

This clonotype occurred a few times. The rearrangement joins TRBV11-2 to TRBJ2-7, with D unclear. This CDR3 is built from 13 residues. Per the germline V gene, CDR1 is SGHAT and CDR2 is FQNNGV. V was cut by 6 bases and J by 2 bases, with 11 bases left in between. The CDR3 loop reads CASSSPTTYEQYF. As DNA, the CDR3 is TGTGCCAGCAGTTCCCCTACAACCTACGAGCAGTACTTC.

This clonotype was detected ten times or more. CDR3 DNA sequence: TGCGCCAGCAGCCCGGAGGTTGGGTTTAGCATCCCCACTGAAGCTTTCTTT. Translating gives CASSPEVGFSIPTEAFF. The rearrangement joins TRBV5-1 to TRBJ1-1; no reliable D call. V was clipped by 4 bases and J by 4 bases, with 23 bases between them. Germline V gives CDR1 SGHRS, CDR2 YFSETQ. This CDR3 has 17 amino acids.

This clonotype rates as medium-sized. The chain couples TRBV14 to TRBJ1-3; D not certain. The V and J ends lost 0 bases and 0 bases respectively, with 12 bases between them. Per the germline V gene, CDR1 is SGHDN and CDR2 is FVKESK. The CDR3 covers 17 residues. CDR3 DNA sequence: TGTGCCAGCAGCCAAGATCGGGGTACCCTCTCTGGAAACACCATATATTTT. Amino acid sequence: CASSQDRGTLSGNTIYF. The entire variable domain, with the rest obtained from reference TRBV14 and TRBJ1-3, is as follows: EAGVTQFPSHSVIEKGQTVTLRCDPISGHDNLYWYRRVMGKEIKFLLHFVKESKQDESGMPNNRFLAERTGGTYSTLKVQPAELEDSGVYFCASSQDRGTLSGNTIYFGEGSWLTVV.

The CDR3 DNA follows: TGTGCCAGCAGCCCTTCAGGGCGAACCGGGGAGCTGTTTTTT. Translating gives CASSPSGRTGELFF. The rearrangement links TRBV7-2 to TRBJ2-2, with D perhaps TRBD1 (5 bases). Germline CDR1 is SGHTA and CDR2 is FQGNSA. This CDR3 has 14 residues. V was clipped by 5 bases and J by 5 bases, with 12 bases between them.

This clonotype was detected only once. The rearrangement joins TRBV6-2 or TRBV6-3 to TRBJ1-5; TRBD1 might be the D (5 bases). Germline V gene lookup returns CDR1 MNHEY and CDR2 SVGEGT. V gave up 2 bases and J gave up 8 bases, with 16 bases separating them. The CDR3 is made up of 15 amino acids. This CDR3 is CASSYGGRDVEPQHF. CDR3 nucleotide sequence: TGTGCCAGCAGTTACGGCGGCAGGGATGTGGAGCCCCAGCATTTT.

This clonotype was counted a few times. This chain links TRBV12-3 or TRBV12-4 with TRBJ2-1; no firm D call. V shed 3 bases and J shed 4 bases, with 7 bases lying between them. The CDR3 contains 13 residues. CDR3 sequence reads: CASSFFGYNEQFF. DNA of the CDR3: TGTGCCAGCAGTTTCTTCGGGTACAATGAGCAGTTCTTC.

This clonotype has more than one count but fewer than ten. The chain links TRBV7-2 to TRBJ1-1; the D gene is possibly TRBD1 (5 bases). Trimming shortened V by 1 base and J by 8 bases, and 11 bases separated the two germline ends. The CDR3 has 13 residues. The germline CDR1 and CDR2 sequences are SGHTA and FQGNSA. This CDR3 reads CASSLGGAVEAFF. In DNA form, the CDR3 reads TGTGCCAGCAGCTTAGGAGGGGCTGTGGAAGCTTTCTTT.

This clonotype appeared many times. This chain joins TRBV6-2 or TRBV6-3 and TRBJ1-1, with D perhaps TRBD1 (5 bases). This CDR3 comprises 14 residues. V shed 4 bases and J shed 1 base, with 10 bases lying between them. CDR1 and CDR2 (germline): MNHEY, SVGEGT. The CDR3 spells CASSWGPTNTEAFF. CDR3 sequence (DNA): TGTGCCAGCAGTTGGGGACCGACGAACACTGAAGCTTTCTTT.